A selection of T cell receptor beta chains follows, all from one sample in a study of cytomegalovirus exposure and HLA in healthy donors. The repertoire was sequenced with immunoSEQ multiplex PCR; TCRdb's copy has only in-frame clones and lacks some. In the table there are roughly 130,000 clones, around three quarters of which are singletons. What was sequenced was PBMCs. These receptors were obtained from a man between 18 and 29 years old in good health and CMV-seronegative. Both conserved end residues are part of each CDR3. D genes are given only for firm matches. Clone sizes are given selectively: once, few, many, or a class where the clone is expanded.

>TRBV7-9|NA|TRBJ1-4|NA
CASSYDRYLEKLFF
TGTGCCAGCAGTTACGACAGGTATCTTGAAAAACTGTTTTTT
>TRBV10-2|NA|TRBJ1-5|few
CASGGTYNQPQHF
TGCGCCAGTGGAGGGACCTACAATCAGCCCCAGCATTTT
>TRBV9|TRBD1|TRBJ1-5|NA
CASSVGTGYQPQHF
TGTGCCAGCAGCGTGGGGACAGGGTATCAGCCCCAGCATTTT
>TRBV5-4|NA|TRBJ1-1|NA
CASSLEEMNTEAFF
TGTGCCAGCAGCTTGGAGGAGATGAACACTGAAGCTTTCTTT
>TRBV11-2|NA|TRBJ2-3|NA
CASSLFGRKVGTDTQYF
TGTGCCAGCAGCTTATTCGGGAGAAAAGTTGGCACAGATACGCAGTATTTT
>TRBV6-5|TRBD2|TRBJ2-7|NA
CASSLGGGKGNEQYF
TGTGCCAGCAGTTTGGGGGGAGGGAAGGGAAACGAGCAGTACTTC
>TRBV19|TRBD1|TRBJ2-1|NA
CASSDLRGTGNNEQFF
TGTGCCAGTAGCGACCTGCGTGGGACAGGTAACAATGAGCAGTTCTTC
>TRBV18|NA|TRBJ1-1|few
CASSPSIPEAFF
TGTGCCAGCTCACCTAGTATCCCTGAAGCTTTCTTT
>TRBV7-9|TRBD1|TRBJ1-1|NA
CASSLGQGVNTEAFF
TGTGCCAGCAGCTTAGGGCAGGGGGTAAACACTGAAGCTTTCTTT
>TRBV19|NA|TRBJ2-3|NA
CASSTSARANTDTQYF
TGTGCCAGTAGTACTTCGGCCAGGGCGAACACAGATACGCAGTATTTT
>TRBV25-1|NA|TRBJ1-5|few
CASSEFLSNQPQHF
TGTGCCAGCAGTGAATTTCTTAGCAATCAGCCCCAGCATTTT
>TRBV7-8|NA|TRBJ1-5|once
CASSPYLGVSNQPQHF
TGTGCCAGCAGCCCTTACTTAGGGGTGAGCAATCAGCCCCAGCATTTT
>TRBV19|TRBD1|TRBJ2-7|NA
CASSIGQGAYEQYF
TGTGCCAGTAGTATCGGACAGGGGGCCTACGAGCAGTACTTC
>TRBV19|NA|TRBJ1-1|NA
CASSIGLWSVNTEAFF
TGTGCCAGTAGTATCGGGTTATGGTCAGTGAACACTGAAGCTTTCTTT
>TRBV15|NA|TRBJ1-2|NA
CATGHSNGYTF
TGTGCCACCGGGCATTCGAATGGCTACACCTTC
>TRBV10-3|TRBD1|TRBJ1-2|few
CAIRGTGVGYGYTF
TGTGCCATCAGGGGGACAGGGGTGGGATATGGCTACACCTTC
>TRBV7-9|NA|TRBJ1-1|NA
CASSLRQPNTEAFF
TGTGCCAGCAGCTTGCGACAGCCGAACACTGAAGCTTTCTTT
>TRBV6-1|NA|TRBJ1-6|NA
CASSEVPGGQSPLHF
TGTGCCAGCAGTGAGGTGCCGGGGGGGCAGTCACCCCTCCACTTT
>TRBV5-4|TRBD1|TRBJ2-6|NA
CASSSGTGGSGANVLTF
TGTGCCAGCAGCTCCGGGACAGGGGGCTCTGGGGCCAACGTCCTGACTTTC
>TRBV18|NA|TRBJ2-7|NA
CASSLGLSPEQYF
TGTGCCAGCTCACTTGGACTCTCGCCCGAGCAGTACTTC
>TRBV6-4|TRBD2|TRBJ2-3|NA
CASSETSGGPTDTQYF
TGTGCCAGCAGTGAAACTAGCGGGGGGCCAACAGATACGCAGTATTTT
>TRBV19|NA|TRBJ1-5|few
CASSIRDQPQHF
TGTGCCAGTAGTATACGAGATCAGCCCCAGCATTTT
>TRBV7-9|NA|TRBJ2-2|NA
CSSSLLAGTGELFF
TGTTCCAGCAGCTTACTGGCAGGGACCGGGGAGCTGTTTTTT
>TRBV9|NA|TRBJ1-2|NA
CASSVQGSGYTF
TGTGCCAGCAGCGTTCAGGGTTCTGGCTACACCTTC
>TRBV5-6|TRBD1|TRBJ1-4|NA
CASSRRDRGLEKLFF
TGTGCCAGCAGCCGCCGGGACAGGGGGCTTGAAAAACTGTTTTTT
>TRBV30|NA|TRBJ2-7|NA
CAWDAGTYEQYF
TGTGCCTGGGATGCCGGGACCTACGAGCAGTACTTC
>TRBV5-1|NA|TRBJ1-3|NA
CASSRSTPKGQTGNTIYF
TGCGCCAGCAGCCGCTCCACCCCCAAGGGGCAGACTGGAAACACCATATATTTT
>TRBV6-5|NA|TRBJ2-5|NA
CASSSLGGRETQYF
TGTGCCAGCAGTTCCCTCGGGGGGCGAGAGACCCAGTACTTC
>TRBV6-5|NA|TRBJ2-7|NA
CASSPDSIEQYF
TGTGCCAGCAGCCCAGACAGTATCGAGCAGTACTTC
>TRBV10-3|TRBD1|TRBJ2-2|NA
CAISESLTGVDTGELFF
TGTGCCATCAGTGAGTCGCTGACAGGGGTGGACACCGGGGAGCTGTTTTTT
>TRBV7-6|NA|TRBJ2-3|NA
CASSLGWGQDTQYF
TGTGCCAGCAGCTTAGGGTGGGGGCAAGATACGCAGTATTTT
>TRBV7-9|TRBD1|TRBJ2-7|NA
CASSLSGQSYEQYF
TGTGCCAGCAGCTTATCGGGACAGAGCTACGAGCAGTACTTC
>TRBV11-1|NA|TRBJ2-1|many
CASSLVLASPNEQFF
TGTGCCAGCAGCTTAGTTTTGGCCTCCCCCAATGAGCAGTTCTTC
>TRBV30|TRBD1|TRBJ2-3|once
CALGQGGADTQYF
TGTGCCTTGGGACAGGGGGGCGCAGATACGCAGTATTTT
>TRBV7-2|TRBD1|TRBJ1-6|NA
CASTLQGDSYNSPLHF
TGTGCCAGCACCCTGCAGGGGGACTCCTATAATTCACCCCTCCACTTT
>TRBV5-6|TRBD1|TRBJ1-6|NA
CASSFTTGENSPLHF
TGTGCCAGCAGCTTTACAACAGGGGAAAATTCACCCCTCCACTTT
>TRBV10-1|TRBD1|TRBJ1-6|NA
CASSEGSEGADNSPLHF
TGCGCCAGCAGTGAGGGGTCAGAGGGGGCGGATAATTCACCCCTCCACTTT
>TRBV7-6|TRBD2|TRBJ2-7|NA
CASSLGLAGGEQYF
TGTGCCAGCAGCTTAGGACTAGCGGGGGGAGAGCAGTACTTC
>TRBV5-1|NA|TRBJ1-6|NA
CASSTPTGSPLHF
TGCGCCAGCAGTACACCAACAGGTTCACCCCTCCACTTT
>TRBV5-1|TRBD1|TRBJ2-2|NA
CASREGTANTGELFF
TGCGCCAGCCGGGAAGGGACAGCGAACACCGGGGAGCTGTTTTTT
>TRBV4-1|NA|TRBJ1-4|NA
CASSQARDNEKLFF
TGCGCCAGCAGCCAAGCACGGGATAATGAAAAACTGTTTTTT
>TRBV7-2|NA|TRBJ1-1|NA
CASSFDRLAGAFF
TGTGCCAGCAGCTTCGACCGCCTCGCAGGAGCTTTCTTT
>TRBV25-1|NA|TRBJ2-3|NA
CASSARNTDTQYF
TGTGCCAGCAGTGCCAGGAACACAGATACGCAGTATTTT
>TRBV28|NA|TRBJ1-3|NA
CASQKGGRAGNTIYF
TGTGCCAGCCAGAAAGGGGGAAGAGCGGGAAACACCATATATTTT
>TRBV5-1|NA|TRBJ1-3|NA
CASSLTPPQGRGSGNTIYF
TGCGCCAGCAGCTTGACCCCTCCGCAGGGCAGGGGAAGTGGAAACACCATATATTTT
>TRBV27|NA|TRBJ2-1|NA
CASSLSGDAYNEQFF
TGTGCCAGCAGTCTCTCGGGAGACGCTTACAATGAGCAGTTCTTC
>TRBV5-1|NA|TRBJ1-3|few
CASSLVGRTNSGNTIYF
TGCGCCAGCAGCTTGGTTGGGCGGACAAACTCTGGAAACACCATATATTTT
>TRBV7-2|TRBD1|TRBJ2-2|NA
CASRRDRANTGELFF
TGTGCCAGCAGGCGCGACAGGGCGAACACCGGGGAGCTGTTTTTT
>TRBV6-1|TRBD2|TRBJ2-1|NA
CASSEQLAGASPYNEQFF
TGTGCCAGCAGTGAACAACTAGCGGGGGCCTCTCCCTACAATGAGCAGTTCTTC